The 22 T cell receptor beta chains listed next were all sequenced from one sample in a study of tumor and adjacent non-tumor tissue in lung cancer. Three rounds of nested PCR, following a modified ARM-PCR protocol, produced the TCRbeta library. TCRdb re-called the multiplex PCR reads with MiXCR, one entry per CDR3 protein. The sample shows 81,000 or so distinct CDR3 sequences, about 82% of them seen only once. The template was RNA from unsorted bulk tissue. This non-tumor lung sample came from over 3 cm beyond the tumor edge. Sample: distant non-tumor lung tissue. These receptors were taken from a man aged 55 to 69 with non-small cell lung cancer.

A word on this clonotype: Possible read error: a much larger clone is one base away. CDR3 nucleotides: TGCAGCGTTGAAAGGGACAGCCCTTCCTACGAGCAGTGCTTC. Translation gives CSVERDSPSYEQCF. The J gene is TRBJ2-7, the V gene TRBV29-1; TRBD1 matches 7 bases. The CDR3 totals 14 residues. Germline values: CDR1 SQVTM, CDR2 ANQGSEA.

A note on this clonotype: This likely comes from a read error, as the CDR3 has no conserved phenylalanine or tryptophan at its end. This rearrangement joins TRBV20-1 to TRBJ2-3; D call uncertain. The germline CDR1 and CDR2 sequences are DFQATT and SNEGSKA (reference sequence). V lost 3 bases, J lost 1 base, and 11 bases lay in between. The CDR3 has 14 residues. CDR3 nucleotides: TGCAGTGCTAGCCCGTATTCAGGCACAGATACGCAGTATCTT. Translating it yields CSASPYSGTDTQYL.

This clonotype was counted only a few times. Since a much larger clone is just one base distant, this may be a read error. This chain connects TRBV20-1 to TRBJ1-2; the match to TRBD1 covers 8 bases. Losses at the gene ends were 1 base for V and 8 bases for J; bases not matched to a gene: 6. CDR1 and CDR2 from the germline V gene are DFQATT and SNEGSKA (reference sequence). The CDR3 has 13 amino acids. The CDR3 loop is CSARGQGAGGYTF. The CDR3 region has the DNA TGCAGTGCTAGAGGTCAGGGGGCAGGGGGCTACACCTTC.

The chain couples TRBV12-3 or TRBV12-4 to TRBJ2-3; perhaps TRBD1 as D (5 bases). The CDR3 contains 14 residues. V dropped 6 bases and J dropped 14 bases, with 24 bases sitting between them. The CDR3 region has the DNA TGTGCCAGCAGCGCTTCGACATGGGGCTCCTTGAGGTATTTT. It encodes CASSASTWGSLRYF.

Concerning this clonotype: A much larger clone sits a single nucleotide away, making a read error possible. For the CDR3, the DNA is TGTGCCAGCAGCCGACCCCCATGGCCCGAGCAGTACTTC. This codes for CASSRPPWPEQYF. This chain connects TRBV7-9 to TRBJ2-7; D remains unclear. The CDR3 covers 13 residues. Trimming shortened V by 5 bases and J by 6 bases, and 14 bases separated the two germline ends. The germline gives CDR1 SEHNR, CDR2 FQNEAQ (reference sequence).

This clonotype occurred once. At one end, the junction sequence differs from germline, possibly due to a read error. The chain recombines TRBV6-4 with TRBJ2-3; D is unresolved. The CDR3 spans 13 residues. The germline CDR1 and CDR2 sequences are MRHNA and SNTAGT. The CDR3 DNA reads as TGTGCCAGCAGTGAGTCCAGCACAAATACGCAGTATTTT. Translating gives CASSESSTNTQYF.

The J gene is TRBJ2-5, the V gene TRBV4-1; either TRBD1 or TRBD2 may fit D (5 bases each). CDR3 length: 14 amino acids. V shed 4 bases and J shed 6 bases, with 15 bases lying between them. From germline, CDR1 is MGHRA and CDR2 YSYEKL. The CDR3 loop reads CASSPDSGGQTQYF. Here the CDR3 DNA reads TGCGCCAGCAGCCCCGACTCTGGGGGTCAGACCCAGTACTTC.

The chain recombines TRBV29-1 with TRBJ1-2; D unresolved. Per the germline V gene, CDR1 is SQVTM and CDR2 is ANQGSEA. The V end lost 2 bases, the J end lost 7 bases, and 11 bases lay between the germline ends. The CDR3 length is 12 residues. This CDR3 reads CSVELGGFGYTF. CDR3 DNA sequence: TGCAGCGTTGAACTGGGAGGCTTTGGCTACACCTTC.

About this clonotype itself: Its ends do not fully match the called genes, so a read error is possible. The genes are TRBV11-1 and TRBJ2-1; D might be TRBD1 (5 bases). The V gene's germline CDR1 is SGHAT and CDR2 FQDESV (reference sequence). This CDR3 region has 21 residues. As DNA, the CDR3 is TGTGTCAGCAGCTTAGCTTGGGGCATGGGGCTTAGTCGAAGCTCCTACAATGAGCAGTTCTTC. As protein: CVSSLAWGMGLSRSSYNEQFF.

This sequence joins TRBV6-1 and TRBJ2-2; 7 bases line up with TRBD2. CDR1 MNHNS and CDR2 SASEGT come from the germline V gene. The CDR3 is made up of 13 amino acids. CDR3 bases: TGTTCGAGCAGTGGGGGGGACACCGGGGAGCTGTTTTTT. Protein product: CSSSGGDTGELFF.

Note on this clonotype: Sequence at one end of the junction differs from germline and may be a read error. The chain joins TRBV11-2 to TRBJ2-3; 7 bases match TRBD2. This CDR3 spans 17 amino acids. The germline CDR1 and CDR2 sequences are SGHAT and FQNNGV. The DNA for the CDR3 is TGTACCAGCAGCAGAGAGGGGCGGGGGAGGAGCACAGATACACAGTATTTT. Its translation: CTSSREGRGRSTDTQYF.

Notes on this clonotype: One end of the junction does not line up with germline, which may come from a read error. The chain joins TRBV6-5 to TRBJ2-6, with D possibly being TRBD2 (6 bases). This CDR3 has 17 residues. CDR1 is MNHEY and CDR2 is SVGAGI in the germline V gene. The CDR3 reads CASSLTGASSGANVLIF. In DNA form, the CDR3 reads TGTGCCAGCAGTCTAACGGGAGCCAGCTCTGGGGCCAACGTCCTGATTTTC.

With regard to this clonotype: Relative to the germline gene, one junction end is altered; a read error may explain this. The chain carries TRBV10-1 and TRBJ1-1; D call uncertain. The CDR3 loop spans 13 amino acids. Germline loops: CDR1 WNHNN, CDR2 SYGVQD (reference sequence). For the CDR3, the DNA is TGTGCCAGCAGTGAGTCCATGAACACTGTAGCTTTCTTT. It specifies CASSESMNTVAFF.

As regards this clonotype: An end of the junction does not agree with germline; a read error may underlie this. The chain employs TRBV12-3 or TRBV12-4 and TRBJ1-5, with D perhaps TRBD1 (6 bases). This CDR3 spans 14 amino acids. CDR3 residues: CPSSLGGGGQPQHF. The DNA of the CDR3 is TGTCCGAGCAGTTTGGGCGGGGGTGGACAGCCCCAGCATTTC.

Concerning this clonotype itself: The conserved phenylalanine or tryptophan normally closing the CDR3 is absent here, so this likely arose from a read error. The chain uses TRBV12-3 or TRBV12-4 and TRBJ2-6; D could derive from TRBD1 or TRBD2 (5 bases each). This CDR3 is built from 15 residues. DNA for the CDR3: TGTGCCAGCATCCAGGGACGATCTGGGGCTAACGTCCTGACTTAC. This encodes CASIQGRSGANVLTY.

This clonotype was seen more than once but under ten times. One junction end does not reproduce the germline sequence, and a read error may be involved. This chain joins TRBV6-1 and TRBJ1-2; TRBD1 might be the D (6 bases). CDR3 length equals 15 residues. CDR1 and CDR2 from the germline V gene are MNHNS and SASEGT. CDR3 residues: CASISLTGHNYDYTF. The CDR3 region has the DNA TGTGCCAGCATCTCACTGACAGGCCATAACTATGACTACACCTTC.

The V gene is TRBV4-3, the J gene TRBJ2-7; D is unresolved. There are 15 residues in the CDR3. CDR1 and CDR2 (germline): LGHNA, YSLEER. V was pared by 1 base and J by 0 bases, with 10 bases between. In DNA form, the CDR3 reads TGCGCCAGCAGCCAAGGAATGTCTAGCTCCTACGAGCAGTACTTC. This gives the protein CASSQGMSSSYEQYF.

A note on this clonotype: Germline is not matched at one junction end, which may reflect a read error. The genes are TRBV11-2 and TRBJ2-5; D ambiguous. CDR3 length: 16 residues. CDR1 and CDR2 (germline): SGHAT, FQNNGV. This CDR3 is CDSSSTMVRPKETQYF. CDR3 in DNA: TGTGACAGCAGCTCCACAATGGTGAGGCCAAAGGAGACCCAGTACTTC.

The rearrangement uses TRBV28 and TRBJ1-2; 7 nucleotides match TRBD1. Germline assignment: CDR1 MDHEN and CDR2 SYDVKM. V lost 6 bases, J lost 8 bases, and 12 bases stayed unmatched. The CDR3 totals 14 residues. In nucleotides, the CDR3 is TGTGCCAGCAGCCCAGGGGGGAGAAGAGGAGGCTACACCTTC. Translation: CASSPGGRRGGYTF.

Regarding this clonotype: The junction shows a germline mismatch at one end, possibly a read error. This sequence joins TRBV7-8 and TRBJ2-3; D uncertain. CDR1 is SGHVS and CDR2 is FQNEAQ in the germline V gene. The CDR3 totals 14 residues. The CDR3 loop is CASSLGGFTETQYF. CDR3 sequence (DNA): TGTGCCAGCAGCTTAGGCGGATTCACAGAAACGCAGTATTTT.

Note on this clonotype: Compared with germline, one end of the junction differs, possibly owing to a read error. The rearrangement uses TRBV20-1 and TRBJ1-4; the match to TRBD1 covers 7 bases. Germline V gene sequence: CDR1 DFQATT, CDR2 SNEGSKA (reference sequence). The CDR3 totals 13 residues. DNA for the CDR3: TGCAGTACTAGGACAGGAACTAATGAAAAACTGTTTTTT. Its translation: CSTRTGTNEKLFF.

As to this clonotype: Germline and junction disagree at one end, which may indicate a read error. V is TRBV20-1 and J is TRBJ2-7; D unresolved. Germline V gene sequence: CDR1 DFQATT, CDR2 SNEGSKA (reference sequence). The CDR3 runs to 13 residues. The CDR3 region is CSAYAVSSYEQNF. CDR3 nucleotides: TGCAGTGCGTACGCAGTTAGCTCCTACGAACAGAACTTC.